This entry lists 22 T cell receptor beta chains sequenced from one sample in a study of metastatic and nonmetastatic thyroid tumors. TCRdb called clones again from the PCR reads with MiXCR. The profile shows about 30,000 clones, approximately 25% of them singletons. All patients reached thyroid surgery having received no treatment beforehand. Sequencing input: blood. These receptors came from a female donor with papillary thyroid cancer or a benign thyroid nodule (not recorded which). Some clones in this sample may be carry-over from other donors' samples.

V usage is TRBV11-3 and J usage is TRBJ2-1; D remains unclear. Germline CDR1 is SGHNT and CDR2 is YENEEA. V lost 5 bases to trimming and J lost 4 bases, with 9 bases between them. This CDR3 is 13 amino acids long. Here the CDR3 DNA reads TGTGCCAGCAGCACTTGGGCTTACAATGAGCAGTTCTTC. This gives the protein CASSTWAYNEQFF.

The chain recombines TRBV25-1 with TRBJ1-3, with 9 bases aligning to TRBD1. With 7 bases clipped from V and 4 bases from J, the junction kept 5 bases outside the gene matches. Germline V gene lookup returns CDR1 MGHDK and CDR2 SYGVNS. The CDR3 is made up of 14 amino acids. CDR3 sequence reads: CASNDGTGGNTIYF. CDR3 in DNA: TGTGCCAGCAATGACGGGACAGGGGGAAACACCATATATTTT.

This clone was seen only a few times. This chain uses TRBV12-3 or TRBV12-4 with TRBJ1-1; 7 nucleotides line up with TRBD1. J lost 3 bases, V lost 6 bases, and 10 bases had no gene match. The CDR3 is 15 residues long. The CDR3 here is CASSSRQGLYTEAFF. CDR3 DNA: TGTGCCAGCAGCTCCCGACAGGGACTTTACACTGAAGCTTTCTTT.

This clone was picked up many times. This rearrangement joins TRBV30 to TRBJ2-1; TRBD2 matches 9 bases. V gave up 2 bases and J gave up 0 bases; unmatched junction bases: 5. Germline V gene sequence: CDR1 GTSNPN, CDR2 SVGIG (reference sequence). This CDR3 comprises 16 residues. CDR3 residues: CAWSLAGISSYNEQFF. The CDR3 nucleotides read TGTGCCTGGAGTCTAGCGGGAATCAGCTCCTACAATGAGCAGTTCTTC.

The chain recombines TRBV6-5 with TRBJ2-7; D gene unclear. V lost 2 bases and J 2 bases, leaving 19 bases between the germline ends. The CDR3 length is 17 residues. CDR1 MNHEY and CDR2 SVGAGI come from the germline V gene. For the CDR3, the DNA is TGTGCCAGCAGTTACCCGCTGATGGGCGGAGCGACCTACGAGCAGTACTTC. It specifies CASSYPLMGGATYEQYF.

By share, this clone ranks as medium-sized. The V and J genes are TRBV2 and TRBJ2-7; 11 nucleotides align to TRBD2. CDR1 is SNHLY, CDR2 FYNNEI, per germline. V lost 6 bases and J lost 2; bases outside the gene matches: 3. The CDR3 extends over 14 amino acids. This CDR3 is CASSGTSGTYEQYF. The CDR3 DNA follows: TGTGCCAGCAGCGGGACTAGCGGAACCTACGAGCAGTACTTC.

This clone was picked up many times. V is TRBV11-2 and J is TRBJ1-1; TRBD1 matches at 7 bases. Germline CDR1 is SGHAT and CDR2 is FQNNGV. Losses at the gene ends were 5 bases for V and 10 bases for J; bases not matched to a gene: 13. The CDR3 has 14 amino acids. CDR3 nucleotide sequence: TGTGCCAGCAGCCCGAGGAATGAGGGGGCGGGAGCTTTCTTT. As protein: CASSPRNEGAGAFF.

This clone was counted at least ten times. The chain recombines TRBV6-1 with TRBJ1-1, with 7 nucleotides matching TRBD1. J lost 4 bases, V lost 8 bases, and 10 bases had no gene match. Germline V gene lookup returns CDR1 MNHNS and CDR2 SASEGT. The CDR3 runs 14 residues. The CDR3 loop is CASGLDRVSTEAFF. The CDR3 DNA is TGTGCCAGCGGTTTAGACAGGGTGAGCACTGAAGCTTTCTTT.

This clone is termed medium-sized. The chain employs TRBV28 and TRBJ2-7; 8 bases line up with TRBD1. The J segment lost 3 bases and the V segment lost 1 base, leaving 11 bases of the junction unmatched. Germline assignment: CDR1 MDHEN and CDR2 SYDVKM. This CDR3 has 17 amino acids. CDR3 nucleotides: TGTGCCAGCAGTTTATTAAACCTCTCAGGGGGCATCTACGAGCAGTACTTC. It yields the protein CASSLLNLSGGIYEQYF.

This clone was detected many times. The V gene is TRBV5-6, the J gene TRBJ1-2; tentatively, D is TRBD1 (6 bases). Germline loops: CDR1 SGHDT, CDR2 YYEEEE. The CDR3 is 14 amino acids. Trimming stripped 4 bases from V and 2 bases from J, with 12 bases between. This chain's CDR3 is CASSTRTENYGYTF. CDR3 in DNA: TGTGCCAGCAGCACCCGGACAGAAAACTATGGCTACACCTTC.

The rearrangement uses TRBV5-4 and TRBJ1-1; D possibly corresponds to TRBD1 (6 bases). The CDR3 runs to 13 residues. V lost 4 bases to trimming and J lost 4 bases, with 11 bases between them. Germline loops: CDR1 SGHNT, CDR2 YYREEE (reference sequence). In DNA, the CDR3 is TGTGCCAGCAGCCTCAAGGGGGGCACTGAAGCTTTCTTT. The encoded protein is CASSLKGGTEAFF.

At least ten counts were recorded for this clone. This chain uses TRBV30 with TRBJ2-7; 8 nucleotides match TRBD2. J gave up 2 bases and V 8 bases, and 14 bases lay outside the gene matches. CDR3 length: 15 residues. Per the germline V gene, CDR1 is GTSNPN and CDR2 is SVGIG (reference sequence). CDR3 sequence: CARDSGTRGPYEQYF. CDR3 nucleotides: TGTGCCAGAGATTCCGGGACTAGAGGACCCTACGAGCAGTACTTC.

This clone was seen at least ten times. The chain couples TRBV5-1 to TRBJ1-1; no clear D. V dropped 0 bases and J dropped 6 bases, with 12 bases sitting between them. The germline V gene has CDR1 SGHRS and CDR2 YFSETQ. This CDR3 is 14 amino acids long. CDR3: CASSLGPQGAEAFF. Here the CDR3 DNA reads TGCGCCAGCAGCTTGGGGCCCCAAGGCGCTGAAGCTTTCTTT.

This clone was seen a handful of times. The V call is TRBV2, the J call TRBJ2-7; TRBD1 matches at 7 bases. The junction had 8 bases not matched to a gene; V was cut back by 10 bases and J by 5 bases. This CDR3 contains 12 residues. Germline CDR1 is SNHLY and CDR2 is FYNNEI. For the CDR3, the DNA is TGTGCCACTTCTTCCGGGACAGACGAGCAGTACTTC. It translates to CATSSGTDEQYF.

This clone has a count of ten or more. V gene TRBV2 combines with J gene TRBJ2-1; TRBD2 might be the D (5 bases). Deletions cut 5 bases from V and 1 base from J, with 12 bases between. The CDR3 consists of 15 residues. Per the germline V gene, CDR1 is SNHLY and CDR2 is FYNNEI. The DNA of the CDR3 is TGTGCCAGCAGTCCGGAGAGGGCTTCCTACAATGAGCAGTTCTTC. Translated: CASSPERASYNEQFF.

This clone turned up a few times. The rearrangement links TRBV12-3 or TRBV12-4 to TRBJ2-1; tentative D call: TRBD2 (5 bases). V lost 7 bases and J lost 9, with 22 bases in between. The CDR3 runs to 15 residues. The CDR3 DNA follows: TGTGCCAGCACCCCTCTGGGCGGGCGAATGGGTGAGCAGTTCTTC. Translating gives CASTPLGGRMGEQFF.

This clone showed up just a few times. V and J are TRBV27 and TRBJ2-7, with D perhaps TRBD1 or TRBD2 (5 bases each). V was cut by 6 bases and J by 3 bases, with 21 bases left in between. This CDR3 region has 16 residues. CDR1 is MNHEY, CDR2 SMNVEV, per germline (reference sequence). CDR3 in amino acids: CASRDMSAGTYYEQYF. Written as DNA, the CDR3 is TGTGCCAGCAGAGATATGTCAGCCGGGACCTACTACGAGCAGTACTTC.

Here the CDR3 DNA reads TGTGCCAGCAGTTTCCCGGGACAGGCTTTCTTT. Protein sequence: CASSFPGQAFF. The J gene is TRBJ1-1, the V gene TRBV6-9; 7 positions match TRBD1. The CDR3 extends over 11 amino acids. V lost 4 bases, J lost 11 bases, and 4 bases stayed unmatched. The germline gives CDR1 MNHGY, CDR2 SVAAGI.

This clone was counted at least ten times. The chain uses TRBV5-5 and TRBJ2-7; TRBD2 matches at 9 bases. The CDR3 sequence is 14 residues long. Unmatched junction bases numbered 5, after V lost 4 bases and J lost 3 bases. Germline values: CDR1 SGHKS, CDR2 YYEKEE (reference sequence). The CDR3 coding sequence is TGTGCCAGCAGCATAGGACTAGCGAGCTACGAGCAGTACTTC. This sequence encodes CASSIGLASYEQYF.

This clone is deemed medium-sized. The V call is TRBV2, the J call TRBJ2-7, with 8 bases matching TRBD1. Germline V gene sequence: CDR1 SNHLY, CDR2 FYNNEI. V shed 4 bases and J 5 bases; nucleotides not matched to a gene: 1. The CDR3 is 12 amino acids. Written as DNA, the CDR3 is TGTGCCAGCAGTGTGGACAGGGACGAGCAGTACTTC. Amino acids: CASSVDRDEQYF.

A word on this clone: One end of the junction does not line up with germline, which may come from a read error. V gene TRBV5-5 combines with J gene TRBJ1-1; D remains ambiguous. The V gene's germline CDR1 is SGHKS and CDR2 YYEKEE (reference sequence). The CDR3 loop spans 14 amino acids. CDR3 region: CASSLEPVFTEAVF. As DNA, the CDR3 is TGTGCCAGCAGCTTGGAGCCAGTGTTCACTGAAGCTGTCTTT.

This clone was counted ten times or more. In nucleotides, the CDR3 is TGTGCCAGCAGCTGGTACGGGTTCGGGCAGTTCTTC. It translates to CASSWYGFGQFF. This chain links TRBV5-8 with TRBJ2-1; D unclear. This CDR3 comprises 12 residues. Germline loops: CDR1 SGHTS, CDR2 YDEGEE. The ends were cut back, 3 bases at V and 12 bases at J, with 13 bases in the middle.